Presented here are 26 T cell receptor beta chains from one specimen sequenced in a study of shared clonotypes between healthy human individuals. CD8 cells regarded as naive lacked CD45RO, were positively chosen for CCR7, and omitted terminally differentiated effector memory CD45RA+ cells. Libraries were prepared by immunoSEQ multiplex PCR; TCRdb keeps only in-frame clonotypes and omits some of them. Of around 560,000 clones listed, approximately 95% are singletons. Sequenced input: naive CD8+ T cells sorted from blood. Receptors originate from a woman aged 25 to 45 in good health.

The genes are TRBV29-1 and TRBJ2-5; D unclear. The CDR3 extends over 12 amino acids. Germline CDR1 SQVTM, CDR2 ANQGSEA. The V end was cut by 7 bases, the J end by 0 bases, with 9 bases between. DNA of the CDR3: TGCAGCGGTTGGGGAAACCAAGAGACCCAGTACTTC. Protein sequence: CSGWGNQETQYF.

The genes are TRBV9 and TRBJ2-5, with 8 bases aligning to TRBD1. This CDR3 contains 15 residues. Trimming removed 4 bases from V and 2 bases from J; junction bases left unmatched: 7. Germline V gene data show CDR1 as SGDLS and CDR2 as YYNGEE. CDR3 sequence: CASSPRDRHQETQYF. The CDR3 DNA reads TGTGCCAGCAGCCCGCGGGACAGGCATCAAGAGACCCAGTACTTC.

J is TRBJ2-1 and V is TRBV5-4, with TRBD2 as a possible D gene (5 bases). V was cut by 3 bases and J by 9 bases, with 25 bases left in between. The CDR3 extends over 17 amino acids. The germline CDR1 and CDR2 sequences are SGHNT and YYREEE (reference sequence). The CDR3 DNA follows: TGTGCCAGCAGCTCCCTGGTTGGAGCGGCAGATACGGGTGAGCAGTTCTTC. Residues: CASSSLVGAADTGEQFF.

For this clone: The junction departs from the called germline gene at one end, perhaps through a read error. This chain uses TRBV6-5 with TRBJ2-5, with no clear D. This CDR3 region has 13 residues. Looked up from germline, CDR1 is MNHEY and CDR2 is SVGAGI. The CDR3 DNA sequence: TGTGCCAGCGCTGCCTACTACCAAGGGACCCAGTACTTC. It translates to CASAAYYQGTQYF.

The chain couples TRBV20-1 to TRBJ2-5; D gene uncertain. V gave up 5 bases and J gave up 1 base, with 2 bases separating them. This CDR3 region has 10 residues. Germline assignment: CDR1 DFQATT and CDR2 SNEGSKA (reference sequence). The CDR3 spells CSALQETQYF. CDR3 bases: TGCAGTGCTCTCCAAGAGACCCAGTACTTC.

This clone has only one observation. CDR3 residues: CASSLPGTGDNEQFF. The CDR3 DNA reads TGTGCCAGCAGCCTCCCAGGGACAGGGGACAATGAGCAGTTCTTC. This chain uses TRBV7-9 with TRBJ2-1, with 10 nucleotides matching TRBD1. CDR1 is SEHNR, CDR2 FQNEAQ, per germline (reference sequence). Trimming took 5 bases from V and 5 from J; bases not matched to a gene: 6. CDR3 size: 15 residues. Full variable domain (outside the CDR3, taken from reference TRBV7-9 and TRBJ2-1): DTGVSQNPRHKITKRGQNVTFRCDPISEHNRLYWYRQTLGQGPEFLTYFQNEAQLEKSRLLSDRFSAERPKGSFSTLEIQRTEQGDSAMYLCASSLPGTGDNEQFFGPGTRLTVL.

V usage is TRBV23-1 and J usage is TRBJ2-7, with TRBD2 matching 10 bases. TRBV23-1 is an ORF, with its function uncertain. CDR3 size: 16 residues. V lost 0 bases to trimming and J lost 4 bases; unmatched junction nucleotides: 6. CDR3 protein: CASSQSTGTSEYEQYF. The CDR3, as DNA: TGCGCCAGCAGTCAATCGACCGGGACTAGCGAGTACGAGCAGTACTTC.

CDR3 in amino acids: CASSPEGTGELHGYTF. In DNA form, the CDR3 reads TGCGCCAGCAGCCCAGAGGGGACAGGAGAACTTCATGGCTACACCTTC. V usage is TRBV5-1 and J usage is TRBJ1-2, with TRBD1 matching 8 bases. Germline-derived CDR1 and CDR2 are SGHRS and YFSETQ. V was pared by 4 bases and J by 6 bases, with 14 bases of the junction left unmatched. The CDR3 length is 16 residues.

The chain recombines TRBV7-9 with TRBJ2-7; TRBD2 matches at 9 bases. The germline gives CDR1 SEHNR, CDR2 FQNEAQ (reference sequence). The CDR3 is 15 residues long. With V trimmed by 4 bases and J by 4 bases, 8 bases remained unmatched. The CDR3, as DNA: TGTGCCAGCAGCTCCATAGCGGGAGTCGGGTACGAGCAGTACTTC. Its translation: CASSSIAGVGYEQYF. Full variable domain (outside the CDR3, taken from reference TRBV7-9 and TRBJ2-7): DTGVSQNPRHKITKRGQNVTFRCDPISEHNRLYWYRQTLGQGPEFLTYFQNEAQLEKSRLLSDRFSAERPKGSFSTLEIQRTEQGDSAMYLCASSSIAGVGYEQYFGPGTRLTVT.

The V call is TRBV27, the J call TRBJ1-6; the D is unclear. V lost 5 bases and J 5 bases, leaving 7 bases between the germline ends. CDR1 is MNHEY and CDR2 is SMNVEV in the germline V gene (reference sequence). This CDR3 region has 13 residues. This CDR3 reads CASSPPDNSPLHF. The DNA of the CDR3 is TGTGCCAGCAGTCCCCCGGATAATTCACCCCTCCACTTT.

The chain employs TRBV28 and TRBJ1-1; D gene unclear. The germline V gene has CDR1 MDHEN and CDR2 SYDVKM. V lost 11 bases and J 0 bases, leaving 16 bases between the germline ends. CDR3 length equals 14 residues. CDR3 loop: CAHSVGNMNTEAFF. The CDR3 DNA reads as TGTGCCCATTCCGTGGGCAACATGAACACTGAAGCTTTCTTT. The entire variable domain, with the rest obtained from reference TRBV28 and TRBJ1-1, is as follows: DVKVTQSSRYLVKRTGEKVFLECVQDMDHENMFWYRQDPGLGLRLIYFSYDVKMKEKGDIPEGYSVSREKKERFSLILESASTNQTSMYLCAHSVGNMNTEAFFGQGTRLTVV.

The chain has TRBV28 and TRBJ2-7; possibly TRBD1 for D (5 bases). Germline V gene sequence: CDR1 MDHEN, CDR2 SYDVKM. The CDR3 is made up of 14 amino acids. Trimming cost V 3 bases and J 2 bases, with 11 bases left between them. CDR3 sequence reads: CASSFFRVAYEQYF. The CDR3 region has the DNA TGTGCCAGCAGTTTTTTCAGGGTCGCCTACGAGCAGTACTTC.

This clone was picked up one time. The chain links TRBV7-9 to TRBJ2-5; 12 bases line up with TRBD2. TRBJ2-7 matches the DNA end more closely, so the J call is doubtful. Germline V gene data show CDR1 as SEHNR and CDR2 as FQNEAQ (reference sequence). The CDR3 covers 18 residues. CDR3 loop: CASSLGTSGTASSYEQYF. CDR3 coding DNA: TGTGCCAGCAGCTTAGGGACTAGCGGGACAGCATCCTCCTACGAGCAGTACTTC.

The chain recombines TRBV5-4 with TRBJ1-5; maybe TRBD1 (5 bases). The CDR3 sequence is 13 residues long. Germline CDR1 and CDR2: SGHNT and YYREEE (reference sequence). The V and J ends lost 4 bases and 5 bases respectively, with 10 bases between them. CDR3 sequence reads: CASSLGEDQPQHF. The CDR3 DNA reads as TGTGCCAGCAGCCTAGGGGAAGATCAGCCCCAGCATTTT.

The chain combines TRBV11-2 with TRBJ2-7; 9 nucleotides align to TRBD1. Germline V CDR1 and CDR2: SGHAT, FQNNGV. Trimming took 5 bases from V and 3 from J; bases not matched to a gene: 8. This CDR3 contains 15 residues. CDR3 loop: CASSGTTGGLYEQYF. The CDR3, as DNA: TGTGCCAGCAGCGGTACGACAGGGGGTCTCTACGAGCAGTACTTC.

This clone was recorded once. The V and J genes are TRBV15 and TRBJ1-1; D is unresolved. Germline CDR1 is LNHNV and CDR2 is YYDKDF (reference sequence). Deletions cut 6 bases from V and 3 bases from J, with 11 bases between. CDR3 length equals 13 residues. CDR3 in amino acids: CATRWRVDTEAFF. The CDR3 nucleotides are TGTGCCACCAGGTGGAGGGTGGACACTGAAGCTTTCTTT.

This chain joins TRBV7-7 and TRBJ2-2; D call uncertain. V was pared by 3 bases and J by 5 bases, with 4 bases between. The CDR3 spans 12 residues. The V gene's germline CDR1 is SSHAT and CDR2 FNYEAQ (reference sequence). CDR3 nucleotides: TGTGCCAGCAGCTTGGGGACCGGGGAGCTGTTTTTT. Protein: CASSLGTGELFF.

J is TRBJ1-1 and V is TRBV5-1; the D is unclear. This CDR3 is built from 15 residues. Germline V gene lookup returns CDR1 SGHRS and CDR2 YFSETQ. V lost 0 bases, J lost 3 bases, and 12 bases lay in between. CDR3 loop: CASSLVGVKDTEAFF. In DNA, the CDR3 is TGCGCCAGCAGCTTGGTAGGTGTAAAGGACACTGAAGCTTTCTTT.

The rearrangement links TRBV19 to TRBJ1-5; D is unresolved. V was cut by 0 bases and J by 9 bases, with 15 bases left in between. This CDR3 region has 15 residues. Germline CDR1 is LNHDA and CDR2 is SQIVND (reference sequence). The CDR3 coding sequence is TGTGCCAGTAGTATAGATCTGGAGGTGGCAACGCCCCAGCATTTT. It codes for CASSIDLEVATPQHF.

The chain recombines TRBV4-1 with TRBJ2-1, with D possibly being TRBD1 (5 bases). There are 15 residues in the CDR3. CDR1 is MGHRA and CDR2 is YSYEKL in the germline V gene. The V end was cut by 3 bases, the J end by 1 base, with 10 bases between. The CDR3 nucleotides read TGCGCCAGCAGCCACAGCGCAGGGTCCTACAATGAGCAGTTCTTC. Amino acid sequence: CASSHSAGSYNEQFF.

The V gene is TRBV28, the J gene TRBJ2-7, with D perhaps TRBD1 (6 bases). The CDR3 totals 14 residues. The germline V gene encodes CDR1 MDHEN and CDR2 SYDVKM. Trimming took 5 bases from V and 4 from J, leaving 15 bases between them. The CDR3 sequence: CASSRYRAGYEQYF. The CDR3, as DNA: TGTGCCAGCAGTCGGTACAGGGCAGGTTACGAGCAGTACTTC.

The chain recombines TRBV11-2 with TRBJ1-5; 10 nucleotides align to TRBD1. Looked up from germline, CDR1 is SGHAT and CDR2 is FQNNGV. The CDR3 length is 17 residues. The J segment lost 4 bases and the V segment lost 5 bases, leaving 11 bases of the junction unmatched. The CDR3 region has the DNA TGTGCCAGCAGCCTCGTCGGGGGACAGGGGCTTAATCAGCCCCAGCATTTT. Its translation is CASSLVGGQGLNQPQHF. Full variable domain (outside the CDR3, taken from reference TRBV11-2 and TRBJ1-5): EAGVAQSPRYKIIEKRQSVAFWCNPISGHATLYWYQQILGQGPKLLIQFQNNGVVDDSQLPKDRFSAERLKGVDSTLKIQPAKLEDSAVYLCASSLVGGQGLNQPQHFGDGTRLSIL.

CDR3 sequence reads: CASSLVLREDSEQYF. The CDR3 bases are TGCGCCAGCAGCTTGGTGTTGCGGGAGGACAGCGAGCAGTACTTC. This chain links TRBV5-1 with TRBJ2-7, with 8 bases matching TRBD2. Trimming at V came to 0 bases and at J to 6 bases, leaving 8 bases not matched to a gene. The length of the CDR3 is 15 residues. Germline V gene data show CDR1 as SGHRS and CDR2 as YFSETQ.

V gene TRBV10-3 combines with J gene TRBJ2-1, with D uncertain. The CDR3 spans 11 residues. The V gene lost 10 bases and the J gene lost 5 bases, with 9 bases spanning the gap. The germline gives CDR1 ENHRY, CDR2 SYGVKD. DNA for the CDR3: TGTGCCACCAAGACCGACAATGAGCAGTTCTTC. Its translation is CATKTDNEQFF.

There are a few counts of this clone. The CDR3 nucleotides read TGTGCCAGCAGCTTGGGGGACAGCCCCTACGAGCAGTACTTC. This codes for CASSLGDSPYEQYF. The V gene is TRBV5-6, the J gene TRBJ2-7; TRBD1 matches at 7 bases. The CDR3 covers 14 residues. The germline V gene has CDR1 SGHDT and CDR2 YYEEEE. V gave up 0 bases and J gave up 2 bases; unmatched junction bases: 2.

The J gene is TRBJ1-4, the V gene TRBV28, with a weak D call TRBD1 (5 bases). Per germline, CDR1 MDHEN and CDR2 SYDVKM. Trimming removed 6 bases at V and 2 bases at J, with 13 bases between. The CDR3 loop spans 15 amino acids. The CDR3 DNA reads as TGTGCCAGCAGGCAAAGGGGCTTCACTAATGAAAAACTGTTTTTT. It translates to CASRQRGFTNEKLFF. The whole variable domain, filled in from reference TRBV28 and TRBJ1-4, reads DVKVTQSSRYLVKRTGEKVFLECVQDMDHENMFWYRQDPGLGLRLIYFSYDVKMKEKGDIPEGYSVSREKKERFSLILESASTNQTSMYLCASRQRGFTNEKLFFGSGTQLSVL.